The entry below describes one TCR beta chain. The same CDR3 arises from other DNA sequences in this sample as well. Sequencing used immunoSEQ multiplex PCR; TCRdb keeps in-frame clones, though not all of them. The data show some 99,000 clones, with less than 95% seen just once and 0.18% held by the top ten. Exclusion applied to patients with autoimmune disease history or systemic immunosuppression. The sample comes from a study of OX40 agonist ivuxolimab in advanced cancers. The V and J ends lost 4 bases and 8 bases respectively, with 6 bases between them. The CDR3 totals 11 residues. The germline V gene encodes CDR1 KGHSH and CDR2 LQKENI.

This clonotype originated in an adult with an advanced solid tumor such as melanoma, head and neck, liver or kidney cancer. The sequencing used CD4+ or CD8+ T cells sorted from blood, collected in a trial of the OX40 agonist ivuxolimab. The genes are TRBV18 and TRBJ2-1; D unresolved. For the CDR3, the DNA is TGTGCCAGCTCACAGGGCGATGAGCAGTTCTTC. Protein: CASSQGDEQFF.